The 19 T cell receptor beta chains in this list originate from one sample, sequenced in a study of identical twins. TCRdb redid the calling of the 5' RACE reads with MiXCR, one entry per CDR3 protein. The data hold hundreds of thousands of distinct CDR3 sequences, with 6% to 6.5% observed a single time. Sequencing was carried out using naive T cells sorted from blood. These receptors were collected from a man between 18 and 29 years old in good health.

This clonotype was observed many times. The chain carries TRBV10-3 and TRBJ2-5, with 7 bases matching TRBD1. Germline loops: CDR1 ENHRY, CDR2 SYGVKD. The CDR3 spans 15 residues. The V segment lost 4 bases and the J segment 3 bases; nucleotides outside the gene matches: 8. The CDR3 nucleotides read TGTGCCATCAGTGGGCGCCGGGACAGCAAAGAGACCCAGTACTTC. Its protein product is CAISGRRDSKETQYF.

This clonotype was counted at least ten times. The rearrangement joins TRBV29-1 to TRBJ1-4; TRBD1 agrees at 7 bases. The CDR3 runs 14 residues. With 6 bases clipped from V and 7 bases from J, the junction kept 11 bases outside the gene matches. Germline-derived CDR1 and CDR2 are SQVTM and ANQGSEA. The CDR3: CSVVRGQLGEKLFF. The CDR3 region has the DNA TGCAGCGTCGTACGGGGACAGCTCGGTGAAAAACTGTTTTTT.

This clonotype was observed a handful of times. DNA of the CDR3: TGTGCCAGCAGCTTAGTTATAGCGGGAGCGTCCGGGGAGCTGTTTTTT. This gives the protein CASSLVIAGASGELFF. V and J are TRBV7-2 and TRBJ2-2; 9 bases agree with TRBD2. After removal of 1 base from V and 6 bases from J, the junction contained 6 bases not matched to a gene. The germline gives CDR1 SGHTA, CDR2 FQGNSA. The CDR3 length is 16 residues.

This clonotype occurred many times. The rearrangement links TRBV7-3 to TRBJ2-3; possible D gene TRBD2, 6 bases. The V gene lost 0 bases and the J gene lost 0 bases, with 16 bases spanning the gap. The germline gives CDR1 SGHTA, CDR2 FQGTGA. The CDR3 sequence is 18 residues long. CDR3 sequence: CASSLTREAPTSTDTQYF. The CDR3 region has the DNA TGTGCCAGCAGCTTAACGCGGGAAGCGCCTACTAGCACAGATACGCAGTATTTT.

This clonotype was recorded a few times. For the CDR3, the DNA is TGCGCCAGCAGCTCGGGACCGCCTTATGGCTACACCTTC. Translation gives CASSSGPPYGYTF. The chain carries TRBV5-1 and TRBJ1-2, with D perhaps TRBD1 (5 bases). Germline CDR1 SGHRS, CDR2 YFSETQ. V lost 3 bases to trimming and J lost 5 bases, with 11 bases between them. CDR3 length equals 13 residues.

This clonotype was recorded many times. This chain uses TRBV18 with TRBJ2-1; no clear D gene. Trimming stripped 2 bases from V and 4 bases from J, with 12 bases between. Per germline, CDR1 KGHSH and CDR2 LQKENI. The CDR3 has 15 residues. Here the CDR3 reads CASSPTVGMYNEQFF. CDR3 nucleotide sequence: TGTGCCAGCTCACCAACGGTAGGAATGTACAATGAGCAGTTCTTC.

Ten or more counts support this clonotype. The chain employs TRBV12-3 or TRBV12-4 and TRBJ2-1; TRBD2 matches at 12 bases. The CDR3 spans 16 residues. V lost 6 bases and J lost 1; bases outside the gene matches: 4. In nucleotides, the CDR3 is TGTGCCAGCAGCTCTAGCGGGAGGGAGTCCTACAATGAGCAGTTCTTC. Amino acids: CASSSSGRESYNEQFF.

J is TRBJ2-1 and V is TRBV5-1, with a weak D call TRBD1 (5 bases). V was clipped by 0 bases and J by 0 bases, with 16 bases between them. Per germline, CDR1 SGHRS and CDR2 YFSETQ. The CDR3 covers 18 residues. CDR3 residues: CASSLGSGLGLSYNEQFF. CDR3 sequence (DNA): TGCGCCAGCAGCTTGGGCTCCGGGCTGGGGCTCTCCTACAATGAGCAGTTCTTC.

The chain links TRBV10-1 to TRBJ2-7; D is possibly TRBD1 or TRBD2 (6 bases each). Germline-derived CDR1 and CDR2 are WNHNN and SYGVQD (reference sequence). The CDR3 runs 13 residues. V shed 2 bases and J shed 6 bases, with 11 bases lying between them. For the CDR3, the DNA is TGCGCCAGCAGTGAGGTAGGGGGGCGCGAGCAGTACGTC. The encoded protein is CASSEVGGREQYV.

This clonotype was found many times. J is TRBJ1-5 and V is TRBV9; 10 bases align to TRBD1. The CDR3 runs to 15 residues. V lost 0 bases to trimming and J lost 6 bases; unmatched junction nucleotides: 3. Germline-derived CDR1 and CDR2 are SGDLS and YYNGEE. CDR3 protein: CASSVGQGAGQPQHF. For the CDR3, the DNA is TGTGCCAGCAGCGTAGGACAGGGGGCCGGTCAGCCCCAGCATTTT.

Many counts were recorded for this clonotype. J is TRBJ2-3 and V is TRBV11-2; D is undetermined. CDR3 length: 14 amino acids. Germline CDR1 and CDR2: SGHAT and FQNNGV. V was cut by 2 bases and J by 4 bases, with 10 bases left in between. CDR3: CASSLTPGADTQYF. CDR3 in DNA: TGTGCCAGCAGCTTAACTCCTGGCGCAGATACGCAGTATTTT. The whole variable domain, remainder taken from reference TRBV11-2 and TRBJ2-3, is EAGVAQSPRYKIIEKRQSVAFWCNPISGHATLYWYQQILGQGPKLLIQFQNNGVVDDSQLPKDRFSAERLKGVDSTLKIQPAKLEDSAVYLCASSLTPGADTQYFGPGTRLTVL.

V gene TRBV4-3 combines with J gene TRBJ2-1; D is possibly TRBD2 (6 bases). CDR1 and CDR2 from the germline V gene are LGHNA and YSLEER. Trimming shortened V by 1 base and J by 4 bases, and 11 bases separated the two germline ends. The CDR3 is made up of 15 amino acids. The CDR3 protein is CASSQGAGRYNEQFF. CDR3 coding DNA: TGCGCCAGCAGCCAAGGTGCGGGGCGGTACAATGAGCAGTTCTTC.

This clonotype was recorded a few times. V gene TRBV12-3 or TRBV12-4 combines with J gene TRBJ1-4, with D possibly TRBD1 on 5 matching bases. Deletions cut 7 bases from V and 8 bases from J, with 14 bases between. This CDR3 has 13 amino acids. The chain's CDR3 is CASTKGRTEKLFF. In DNA form, the CDR3 reads TGTGCCAGCACGAAGGGACGGACAGAAAAACTGTTTTTT.

This clonotype was detected many times. The chain joins TRBV11-2 to TRBJ2-7, with D perhaps matching TRBD2 (5 bases). Germline V gene lookup returns CDR1 SGHAT and CDR2 FQNNGV. Between the trimmed V and J ends, which lost 1 base and 3 bases, there was a span of 16 bases. CDR3 length equals 16 residues. CDR3 bases: TGTGCCAGCAGCTTAGGTTGGTCGGGGAAGGACTACGAGCAGTACGTC. This codes for CASSLGWSGKDYEQYV.

This chain uses TRBV5-5 with TRBJ2-5; D could derive from TRBD1 or TRBD2 (5 bases each). The germline V gene encodes CDR1 SGHKS and CDR2 YYEKEE (reference sequence). The CDR3 is made up of 14 amino acids. Trimming left V 7 bases short and J 4 bases short, with 17 bases between. The CDR3 DNA reads as TGTGCCAGCCCCCTCGGAAGGGGACGAGAGACCCAGTACTTC. It is translated as CASPLGRGRETQYF.

As to this clonotype: This could be a read error, since a much larger clone is one nucleotide away. V and J are TRBV5-1 and TRBJ2-1; 12 nucleotides agree with TRBD2. The length of the CDR3 is 15 residues. Germline V CDR1 and CDR2: SGHRS, YFSETQ. This chain's CDR3 is CASSLLAGGLNEHFF. The CDR3 region has the DNA TGCGCCAGCAGCCTTCTAGCGGGAGGGCTCAATGAGCACTTCTTC.

This clonotype was counted at least ten times. The rearrangement uses TRBV29-1 and TRBJ2-5, with 10 positions matching TRBD1. With 7 bases clipped from V and 3 bases from J, the junction kept 5 bases outside the gene matches. The CDR3 length is 13 residues. Germline V gene sequence: CDR1 SQVTM, CDR2 ANQGSEA. Here the CDR3 reads CSAQGQGKETQYF. CDR3 in DNA: TGCAGCGCCCAGGGACAGGGGAAAGAGACCCAGTACTTC.

The rearrangement links TRBV4-2 to TRBJ2-1; 13 bases map to TRBD2. J was trimmed by 7 bases and V by 1 base; bases with no gene match: 7. The CDR3 is 17 amino acids. Germline lookup yields CDR1 LGHNA and CDR2 YNFKEQ. CDR3 in DNA: TGTGCCAGCAGCCAAGTTTCAGGACTAGCGGGAGAGAATGAGCAGTTCTTC. Its translation is CASSQVSGLAGENEQFF.

There are many counts of this clonotype. The genes are TRBV7-2 and TRBJ2-5, with 10 bases lining up with TRBD2. CDR3 length equals 14 residues. V shed 3 bases, J shed 3 bases, and the junction held 1 base outside the gene matches. Per the germline V gene, CDR1 is SGHTA and CDR2 is FQGNSA. DNA of the CDR3: TGTGCCAGCAGCTTCACTAGCGGGGAAGAGACCCAGTACTTC. It specifies CASSFTSGEETQYF.